The present entry profiles one T cell receptor (beta chain) with its context. Libraries were prepared by immunoSEQ multiplex PCR; TCRdb keeps only in-frame clonotypes and omits some of them. The sample lists around 79,000 clones, around nine tenths occurring once. The data were obtained in a study of T cell changes during pregnancy in multiple sclerosis. The CDR3 has 15 amino acids. CDR1 and CDR2 (germline): MNHEY, SVGAGI. V was pared by 6 bases and J by 1 base, with 8 bases of the junction left unmatched. This TCR came from a female donor with multiple sclerosis, enrolled in a pregnancy study. The V and J genes are TRBV6-5 and TRBJ2-5, with 7 positions matching TRBD1. The sequenced sample was CD4+ T cells from peripheral blood mononuclear cells, obtained in the second trimester of pregnancy. The CDR3 sequence: CASSPGQTPQETQYF. For the CDR3, the DNA is TGTGCCAGCAGCCCGGGACAGACTCCCCAAGAGACCCAGTACTTC.